This T cell receptor (beta chain) was sequenced in a study of T cell repertoires in ileal Crohn's disease (dated by TCRdb to about 2019). Background for the entire study: Median disease duration was approximately 8.3 years, and roughly 35% of patients were identified as active smokers at the time of surgery. Surgery was performed for a complication in all patients, with stricturing disease in roughly 61% and penetrating disease in approximately 40%. Roughly half of the patients were given postoperative therapy, with 11 receiving thiopurines and roughly 20 receiving anti-TNF agents. A prospective multicentre cohort supplied the roughly 59 Crohn's disease patients whose TCR repertoires were analysed. The study was conducted in parallel with a multicentre cohort that was designed to identify predictors of early endoscopic recurrence following ileocolonic resection. Endoscopic postoperative recurrence was defined as a Rutgeerts score above i0. A total of around 150 mucosal samples from around 57 patients were sequenced, collected from several sites on the surgical specimen as well as at postoperative endoscopy. What the research found in general, with its limitations: Mucosal CD4 and CD8 T cells were sorted and sequenced only in a subgroup of patients, whose size was not stated. Higher high-frequency clone percentages at surgery were associated with endoscopic recurrence; all patients with clonality above 26.8% (18/57) had recurrence. More high-frequency clones were carried by sorted CD8 T cells than by CD4 T cells, suggesting that mucosal expansions were mainly CD8. A significantly higher proportion of clonal expansions was observed in active smokers at surgery than in non-smokers (approximately 26% vs 17%, p=0.02).

As to this clone: Its antigen is currently not known. Base qualities are not provided; no much larger clone lies one nucleotide away.

Eligible patients were adults with ileal or ileocolonic Crohn's disease who had an indication for ileocolonic resection. Whole ileal mucosal biopsies were kept frozen at -80 degrees C prior to DNA extraction. Genomic DNA was isolated from frozen whole biopsies using a TRizol-based method, and the DNA was quantified with a NanoDrop 2000 spectrophotometer. Counted from cysteine to phenylalanine, this CDR3 has 13 amino acids. The only DNA kept is the CDR3, 39 bases in frame from the first base. Trimmed from V: 10 bases; trimmed from J: 5 bases; junction bases lacking a gene match: 8. The germline V gene provides CDR1 MNHNS and CDR2 SASEGT. For commercial TCRB immunosequencing, about 0.45 micrograms of biopsy DNA were submitted for each sample. Adaptive Biotechnology amplified the CDR3 regions from genomic DNA with a two-step multiplex PCR designed to control amplification bias. In the first PCR, primers covered every V and J gene segment, and in the second PCR, barcodes and Illumina adapters were added. CDR3 libraries were sequenced on an Illumina instrument. Processing in the source paper ran as follows. The analysis drew on both the pipelines supplied by the vendor and custom analysis of the raw data in R/Bioconductor running R version 3.3.0. Clonality, which ranges from 0 to 1, was calculated as the inverse of the normalised Shannon entropy across all productive clones. High-frequency clones were defined as the share of the repertoire occupied by the top 100 clones, with only clones passing a 95% confidence test being retained. The Simpson index measured repertoire diversity, and the Morisita-Horn index measured overlap between samples. TCRdb holds this immuneACCESS table with in-frame rearrangements only. Some clones are missing; in checked studies, unresolved V genes explain under half, and the rest has no known cause. V, J and clone size are taken as reported in that table, and D and trimming were inferred from the DNA itself. For this sample there are 9,500 to 15,000 clones; roughly four fifths appear just once. In total, the top ten clones hold 4.5% of the sample.

The specimen was ileal tissue. The chain was built from TRBV6-1 and TRBJ2-1, with 7 middle bases fitting TRBD2. This TCR derives from an adult with Crohn's disease. The CDR3 has the sequence CATTRTRDNEQFF. The sequenced DNA is TGTGCCACGACCCGGACTAGAGACAATGAGCAGTTCTTC.